Listed below are T cell receptor beta chains from one sample, sequenced in a study of T cell repertoires in cytomegalovirus infection. TCRdb reprocessed the reads with MiXCR, giving one entry per CDR3 protein. The sample includes about 830,000 distinct CDR3 sequences, 32% of them seen just once. These receptors' targets are unknown. Source: cultured CD8+ T cells from PBMCs, taken from culture after CMV antigen stimulation. The receptors stem from a human donor in good health (CMV status not recorded). Some clones in this sample may be carry-over from other donors' samples. Each CDR3 is given with its conserved first and last residue. The order of the fields is V gene, D gene, clone size, J gene, CDR3 DNA, CDR3 protein. The D gene is left open where the match is weak. Rows may omit the clone size; those that give it use once, few, many or a size class.

TRBV3-1	NA	NA	TRBJ2-3	TGTGCCAGCAGCCAAGGCAGGGTTGCGGGACTCCGATCCACAGATACGCAGTATTTT	CASSQGRVAGLRSTDTQYF
TRBV27	NA	NA	TRBJ1-5	TGTGCCAGCAGCCCAGGTGGGGGTATTCAGCCCCAGCATTTT	CASSPGGGIQPQHF
TRBV14	NA	NA	TRBJ1-1	TGTGCCAGCAGCCAAAGTGTCGGCAGGGGCACTGAAGCTTTCTTT	CASSQSVGRGTEAFF
TRBV20-1	TRBD1	NA	TRBJ1-1	TGCAGTGCTAGAGGAACCGGGACCCGTTTCCAACCCGGGACAGGTGAAGCTTTCTTT	CSARGTGTRFQPGTGEAFF
TRBV7-9	NA	NA	TRBJ2-5	TGTGCCAGCAGCTTTTCGGGTAGATCAGAGACCCAGTACTTC	CASSFSGRSETQYF
TRBV12-3/TRBV12-4	NA	NA	TRBJ2-7	TGTGCCGGCAGTTTATACACCGACGAGCAGTACTTC	CAGSLYTDEQYF
TRBV5-6	NA	NA	TRBJ2-2	TGTGCCAGCAGCTTGCGTATGGGGGTGCGCACCGGGGAGCTGTTTTTT	CASSLRMGVRTGELFF
TRBV7-8	TRBD2	NA	TRBJ2-1	TGTGCCAGCAGCTTAGAAGCCTATAGCGGGGACCCCTACAATGAGCAGTTCTTC	CASSLEAYSGDPYNEQFF
TRBV19	NA	NA	TRBJ2-7	TGTGCCAGTAGTGTATACCGAAGCTCCTACGAGCAGTACTTC	CASSVYRSSYEQYF
TRBV7-6	NA	many	TRBJ2-3	TGTGCCAGCAGCTTACAGCGCACAGATACGCAGTATTTT	CASSLQRTDTQYF
TRBV11-2	TRBD2	NA	TRBJ2-1	TGTGCCAGCAGCCAGCTACTAGCGGGGGGGCCCTCCTACAATGAGCAGTTCTTC	CASSQLLAGGPSYNEQFF
TRBV19	TRBD1	NA	TRBJ2-2	TGTGCCACTCCTTTGAGACAGGGGGCGTGGGACACCGGGGAGCTGTTTTTT	CATPLRQGAWDTGELFF
TRBV6-5	NA	NA	TRBJ1-1	TGTGCCAGCAGTTTAGGTCCGGGATGGGGAGCTTTCTTT	CASSLGPGWGAFF